The rows below give T cell receptor beta chains drawn from one sample of a study of T cells after yellow fever vaccination. One entry per CDR3 protein, called by TCRdb with MiXCR from the 5' RACE reads. The sample consists of roughly 99,000 distinct CDR3 sequences, around 5.8% of them appearing once. The input for sequencing was CD8+ T cells sorted from PBMCs, taken 10 days after the yellow fever booster vaccination. Source of these receptors: a man aged 18-30 years who received the YFV17D yellow fever vaccine. Each CDR3 is given with its conserved first and last residue. Fields, in order: D gene, V gene, J gene, clone size, CDR3 protein, CDR3 DNA. A D gene is named only where the DNA matches it firmly. Clone size is not always given. Where it is, it says once, few, many or a class for expanded clones.

D gene: NA
V gene: TRBV5-6
J gene: TRBJ1-1
clone size: NA
CDR3 protein: CASSLHRAREAFF
CDR3 DNA: TGTGCCAGCAGCTTGCATCGGGCGAGGGAAGCTTTCTTT

D gene: NA
V gene: TRBV2
J gene: TRBJ1-2
clone size: NA
CDR3 protein: CASDGEKRYNYGYTF
CDR3 DNA: TGTGCCAGCGATGGGGAGAAACGCTATAACTATGGCTACACCTTC

D gene: NA
V gene: TRBV6-6
J gene: TRBJ1-5
clone size: NA
CDR3 protein: CASSGHSNQPQHF
CDR3 DNA: TGTGCCAGCAGTGGACACTCAAATCAGCCCCAGCATTTT

D gene: TRBD2
V gene: TRBV28
J gene: TRBJ2-3
clone size: many
CDR3 protein: CASSLGPTLSSGGARTDTQYF
CDR3 DNA: TGTGCCAGCAGTTTAGGCCCCACCCTATCTAGCGGGGGGGCCCGCACAGATACGCAGTATTTT

D gene: NA
V gene: TRBV7-9
J gene: TRBJ2-1
clone size: few
CDR3 protein: CASSSLPPGQFF
CDR3 DNA: TGTGCCAGCAGCTCACTGCCCCCTGGGCAGTTCTTC

D gene: TRBD1
V gene: TRBV10-3
J gene: TRBJ2-4
clone size: NA
CDR3 protein: CAISKGRDSAKNIQYF
CDR3 DNA: TGTGCCATCAGTAAGGGCCGGGACAGTGCCAAAAACATTCAGTACTTC

D gene: NA
V gene: TRBV3-1
J gene: TRBJ2-1
clone size: many
CDR3 protein: CASSQASGSSISYNEQFF
CDR3 DNA: TGTGCCAGCAGCCAAGCTTCCGGGAGTAGTATCTCCTACAATGAGCAGTTCTTC

D gene: NA
V gene: TRBV5-5
J gene: TRBJ1-6
clone size: few
CDR3 protein: CASSFDVLRGGVNSPLHF
CDR3 DNA: TGTGCCAGCAGCTTCGACGTTTTGCGTGGAGGGGTTAATTCACCCCTCCACTTT

D gene: NA
V gene: TRBV12-3/TRBV12-4
J gene: TRBJ1-2
clone size: few
CDR3 protein: CASSIQERGNYGYTF
CDR3 DNA: TGTGCCAGCAGTATCCAAGAGAGGGGGAACTATGGCTACACCTTC

D gene: NA
V gene: TRBV7-9
J gene: TRBJ2-7
clone size: NA
CDR3 protein: CASSFSGGIDEQYF
CDR3 DNA: TGTGCCAGCAGCTTTTCCGGGGGCATCGACGAGCAGTACTTC

D gene: TRBD2
V gene: TRBV6-5
J gene: TRBJ2-7
clone size: few
CDR3 protein: CASSTGLGPYEQYF
CDR3 DNA: TGTGCCAGCAGTACGGGACTAGGTCCCTACGAGCAGTACTTC

D gene: NA
V gene: TRBV4-3
J gene: TRBJ2-5
clone size: NA
CDR3 protein: CASSQDGFGQTQYF
CDR3 DNA: TGCGCCAGCAGCCAAGATGGATTCGGTCAGACCCAGTACTTC

D gene: NA
V gene: TRBV12-3/TRBV12-4
J gene: TRBJ2-3
clone size: NA
CDR3 protein: CASSSGRLNTQYF
CDR3 DNA: TGTGCCAGCAGTTCGGGCCGCCTGAATACGCAGTATTTT

D gene: NA
V gene: TRBV6-2/TRBV6-3
J gene: TRBJ2-5
clone size: NA
CDR3 protein: CASSYFDGVETQYF
CDR3 DNA: TGTGCCAGCAGTTACTTCGACGGGGTGGAGACCCAGTACTTC

D gene: TRBD2
V gene: TRBV20-1
J gene: TRBJ2-3
clone size: many
CDR3 protein: CSARVASGGHGDTQYF
CDR3 DNA: TGCAGTGCTAGAGTCGCTAGCGGGGGGCATGGAGATACGCAGTATTTT

D gene: NA
V gene: TRBV28
J gene: TRBJ2-2
clone size: NA
CDR3 protein: CASSLKVSGELFF
CDR3 DNA: TGTGCCAGCAGTTTAAAGGTTTCCGGGGAGCTGTTTTTT

D gene: NA
V gene: TRBV7-2
J gene: TRBJ2-3
clone size: NA
CDR3 protein: CASSLVGEYTDTQYF
CDR3 DNA: TGTGCCAGCAGCTTAGTTGGCGAATACACAGATACGCAGTATTTT

D gene: NA
V gene: TRBV7-9
J gene: TRBJ2-2
clone size: NA
CDR3 protein: CASSLETGELFF
CDR3 DNA: TGTGCCAGCAGCTTAGAAACCGGGGAGCTGTTTTTT